This T cell receptor (beta chain) derives from a study of shared clonotypes between healthy human individuals. Overall study findings and caveats: Sharing across a few donors was seen in about 5% of naive CD4 clonotypes.

Comment on this clone: Its antigen is not known.

The naive CD8 subset, CD45RO-negative cells positively selected for CCR7, excluded terminally differentiated effector memory CD45RA+ cells. Trimming took 2 bases from V and 3 from J, leaving 7 bases between them. Germline CDR1 reads SGHAT; CDR2 reads FQNNGV. The CDR3 sequence is 13 residues long. For sorted subsets, 150 to 200 ng DNA per replicate equaled approximately 32,000 T cell genomes. Per the authors' pipeline: ImmunoSEQ yielded junction-only sequences lacking quality scores, so filtering differed. Assay: immunoSEQ multiplex PCR; the TCRdb copy retains only in-frame clones and omits some. From that table come the V and J calls and clone size; the DNA was used to work out D and trimming. Here the sample spans some 2 million clones, approximately 94% being singletons.

The origin of this receptor is a man aged 18 to 30 in good health. Sequencing used naive CD8+ T cells sorted from blood. This chain connects TRBV11-2 to TRBJ2-5; the D is unclear. CDR3 sequence reads: CASSLWMEETQYF. The CDR3 DNA follows: TGTGCCAGCAGCTTATGGATGGAAGAGACCCAGTACTTC.